The present TCR beta chain was sequenced within a study of follicular helper T cells after annual influenza vaccination. Indicated time point: 2014-2015 season, pre-vaccination. With 5 bases removed from V and 4 bases from J, the gap between germline ends came to 19 bases. CDR3 size: 16 residues. Germline V gene lookup returns CDR1 PRHDT and CDR2 FYEKMQ (reference sequence). This clone was observed a single time. Clones were sequenced by immunoSEQ multiplex PCR, and TCRdb holds only the in-frame ones, with some missing. The sample contains around 13,000 clones, under 80% of which appear only once. The V call is TRBV13, the J call TRBJ2-3; D is possibly TRBD1 (5 bases). The TCR was taken from an adult who received the influenza vaccine. This material consisted of CXCR5- memory CD4+ T cells sorted from blood, taken on the day of influenza vaccination. CDR3 sequence reads: CASSPRGSSVADTQYF. CDR3 bases: TGTGCCAGCAGCCCTAGGGGAAGCAGTGTCGCAGATACGCAGTATTTT.